These 16 T cell receptor beta chains share one sample of origin, sequenced in a study of vaccination effects on CD4 cells after COVID-19. The authors isolated CD4+ T cells after roughly 10 days of culture. Which antigens these TCRs recognize remains unknown. The repertoire was sequenced with immunoSEQ multiplex PCR; TCRdb's copy has only in-frame clones and lacks some. The sample yields around 45,000 clones, 70% to 80% seen once. Sequenced here: CD4+ T cells from PBMCs cultured without peptide, sampled before COVID-19 vaccination. The receptor set was obtained from a human donor who had a prior SARS-CoV-2 infection.

For this clone: Compared with germline, one end of the junction differs, possibly owing to a read error. The chain is built from TRBV19 and TRBJ1-1, with 10 bases identical to TRBD1. The CDR3 is made up of 16 amino acids. The germline V gene has CDR1 LNHDA and CDR2 SQIVND (reference sequence). Here the CDR3 DNA reads TGTGCCAGCAGTACTCGGTCGGGACAGGGGCACACTGAAGCTTTCTTT. Translated: CASSTRSGQGHTEAFF. The whole variable domain, remainder taken from reference TRBV19 and TRBJ1-1, is DGGITQSPKYLFRKEGQNVTLSCEQNLNHDAMYWYRQDPGQGLRLIYYSQIVNDFQKGDIAEGYSVSREKKESFPLTVTSAQKNPTAFYLCASSTRSGQGHTEAFFGQGTRLTVV.

The V and J genes are TRBV7-9 and TRBJ1-2, with 7 nucleotides matching TRBD1. Germline CDR1 reads SEHNR; CDR2 reads FQNEAQ (reference sequence). J gave up 4 bases and V 1 base, and 9 bases lay outside the gene matches. CDR3 length: 16 amino acids. CDR3 amino acids: CASSLGTGTAAYGYTF. CDR3 in DNA: TGTGCCAGCAGCTTAGGCACTGGGACAGCCGCCTATGGCTACACCTTC.

The chain recombines TRBV4-2 with TRBJ2-1, with TRBD2 matching over 11 bases. CDR3 size: 15 residues. The trim removed 1 base at V and 9 bases at J, leaving 5 bases unmatched. The germline CDR1 and CDR2 sequences are LGHNA and YNFKEQ. The CDR3 here is CASSQAASGRLEQFF. The CDR3 DNA is TGTGCCAGCAGCCAAGCTGCTAGCGGGAGGCTTGAGCAGTTCTTC.

The V call is TRBV4-3, the J call TRBJ2-2; D may be TRBD2 (5 bases). V shed 0 bases and J shed 6 bases, with 11 bases lying between them. Germline V gene data show CDR1 as LGHNA and CDR2 as YSLEER. This CDR3 is built from 15 residues. DNA of the CDR3: TGCGCCAGCAGCCAAGATTTCGGGGTGCCCGGGGAGCTGTTTTTT. Protein product: CASSQDFGVPGELFF.

This sequence joins TRBV5-4 and TRBJ2-7, with TRBD1 matching 7 bases. CDR1 and CDR2 (germline): SGHNT, YYREEE (reference sequence). The length of the CDR3 is 13 residues. V lost 4 bases to trimming and J lost 2 bases; unmatched junction nucleotides: 3. The CDR3 bases are TGTGCCAGCAGCCGGGACAGAACCTACGAGCAGTACTTC. It yields the protein CASSRDRTYEQYF.

This clone appeared a few times. The chain combines TRBV5-1 with TRBJ2-7; no firm D call. The CDR3 is 14 residues long. Germline-derived CDR1 and CDR2 are SGHRS and YFSETQ. The ends were cut back, 1 base at V and 0 bases at J, with 8 bases in the middle. The CDR3 region is CASSLLLHSYEQYF. CDR3 sequence (DNA): TGCGCCAGCAGCTTGCTGCTCCACTCCTACGAGCAGTACTTC.

The chain links TRBV27 to TRBJ2-7, with D tentatively TRBD1 (5 bases). The germline gives CDR1 MNHEY, CDR2 SMNVEV (reference sequence). V was shortened by 2 bases and J by 0 bases, with 8 bases between the two germline ends. This CDR3 is built from 14 residues. The CDR3 is CASSLNRYSYEQYF. CDR3 bases: TGTGCCAGCAGTTTAAACAGGTACTCCTACGAGCAGTACTTC.

V and J are TRBV24-1 and TRBJ2-1, with TRBD2 matching over 8 bases. The V and J ends lost 4 bases and 5 bases, in that order; junction bases with no gene match: 9. In germline, CDR1 is KGHDR, CDR2 SFDVKD. The length of the CDR3 is 16 residues. The CDR3 DNA is TGTGCCACCAGTGACTCGACTAGCGAATCCCACAATGAGCAGTTCTTC. Its translation: CATSDSTSESHNEQFF.

The chain employs TRBV7-2 and TRBJ2-6; D is unresolved. The CDR3 contains 15 residues. The V and J ends lost 1 base and 0 bases respectively, with 4 bases between them. Germline values: CDR1 SGHTA, CDR2 FQGNSA. CDR3 loop: CASSLESSGANVLTF. CDR3 nucleotides: TGTGCCAGCAGCTTAGAAAGCTCTGGGGCCAACGTCCTGACTTTC.

The rearrangement links TRBV2 to TRBJ2-3; D unclear. V was cut by 3 bases and J by 2 bases, with 12 bases left in between. CDR1 and CDR2 (germline): SNHLY, FYNNEI. The CDR3 has 15 residues. The CDR3 nucleotides read TGTGCCAGCAGTGAGTCCCTAGGATACACAGATACGCAGTATTTT. It yields the protein CASSESLGYTDTQYF.

V is TRBV12-5 and J is TRBJ1-5, with a possible D match to TRBD1 (5 bases). CDR1 is LGHNT and CDR2 is FRNRAP in the germline V gene. The ends were cut back, 6 bases at V and 12 bases at J, with 12 bases in the middle. The CDR3 has 11 residues. The CDR3 DNA follows: TGTGCTAGTGGACACTCAGGGCTCCAGCATTTT. This translates into CASGHSGLQHF.

Only a few counts were recorded for this clone. The chain recombines TRBV5-1 with TRBJ1-1; D gene uncertain. Looked up from germline, CDR1 is SGHRS and CDR2 is YFSETQ. The V gene lost 4 bases and the J gene lost 1 base, with 8 bases spanning the gap. The CDR3 totals 13 residues. The CDR3 spells CASSGNQNTEAFF. The CDR3 nucleotides read TGCGCCAGCAGCGGAAACCAGAACACTGAAGCTTTCTTT.

This chain connects TRBV10-3 to TRBJ2-5; TRBD2 might be the D (6 bases). Trimming stripped 5 bases from V and 4 bases from J, with 11 bases between. The germline CDR1 and CDR2 sequences are ENHRY and SYGVKD. The CDR3 is 13 residues long. CDR3 sequence reads: CAISFRAGETQYF. For the CDR3, the DNA is TGTGCCATCAGTTTTAGAGCGGGAGAGACCCAGTACTTC.

In this sample, this clone turned up a few times. This chain joins TRBV6-5 and TRBJ2-3, with unresolved D. Trimming took off 0 bases at V and 2 bases at J, with 9 bases between the two ends. CDR3 length: 15 amino acids. Germline CDR1 reads MNHEY; CDR2 reads SVGAGI. The CDR3 DNA reads as TGTGCCAGCAGTTACTCAAAGAGAACCACAGATACGCAGTATTTT. The encoded protein is CASSYSKRTTDTQYF.

This clone appeared a single time. The chain combines TRBV25-1 with TRBJ1-4, with D possibly TRBD1 on 5 matching bases. Trimming shortened V by 1 base and J by 7 bases, and 16 bases separated the two germline ends. The CDR3 consists of 16 residues. The germline V gene has CDR1 MGHDK and CDR2 SYGVNS. CDR3 protein: CASSEWFRGGGEKLFF. The CDR3 DNA reads TGTGCCAGCAGTGAATGGTTTCGGGGCGGGGGTGAAAAACTGTTTTTT.

The V call is TRBV9, the J call TRBJ2-7; possible D gene TRBD2, 5 bases. In germline, CDR1 is SGDLS, CDR2 YYNGEE. The V end was cut by 2 bases, the J end by 2 bases, with 11 bases between. The CDR3 length is 14 residues. CDR3 DNA: TGTGCCAGCAGCGTCGACGGAGGCGCCTACGAGCAGTACTTC. This gives the protein CASSVDGGAYEQYF.